This passage covers 23 T cell receptor beta chains from one sample sequenced in a study of CD8 T cells in Susac syndrome (dated by TCRdb to between 2018 and 2021). Library construction relied on the immunoSEQ multiplex PCR assay. RNA was extracted using the RNeasy kit, and roughly 0.5 to 1 microgram was reverse transcribed with random hexamers. In TCRdb, the public reads were trimmed at Q25 with fastp and aligned with MiXCR, with productive beta chains retained. Rows with one shared CDR3 protein collapse into an entry with the most common genes and DNA. This sample gives some 190,000 distinct CDR3 sequences in total; around 95% of them show up just once. Approximately 0.1% of the sample belongs to the ten largest clones. Source material: CD4+ T cells from PBMCs. These receptor sequences come from a human donor with multiple sclerosis.

The chain combines TRBV28 with TRBJ2-3; no definite D call. The CDR3 is 14 residues long. V lost 3 bases and J lost 5, with 12 bases in between. Germline V CDR1 and CDR2: MDHEN, SYDVKM. CDR3 DNA sequence: TGTGCCAGCAGTTTCGAAGGGCGGAGAGATACGCAGTATTTT. Translating gives CASSFEGRRDTQYF.

This chain links TRBV28 with TRBJ1-2; perhaps TRBD1 as D (6 bases). The CDR3 is 12 amino acids. Germline V CDR1 and CDR2: MDHEN, SYDVKM. V lost 6 bases, J lost 4 bases, and 9 bases lay in between. The CDR3 sequence is CASRLTGYGYTF. Here the CDR3 DNA reads TGTGCCAGCAGATTGACAGGCTATGGCTACACCTTC.

This rearrangement joins TRBV29-1 to TRBJ1-1; no clear D. Germline V gives CDR1 SQVTM, CDR2 ANQGSEA. This CDR3 has 13 residues. Between the trimmed V and J ends, which lost 5 bases and 0 bases, there was a span of 10 bases. The CDR3 protein is CSVHGRLNTEAFF. CDR3 DNA sequence: TGCAGCGTTCATGGGAGACTGAACACTGAAGCTTTCTTT.

The rearrangement links TRBV29-1 to TRBJ1-2; 7 bases match TRBD1. Unmatched junction bases numbered 6, after V lost 6 bases and J lost 8 bases. CDR3 size: 11 residues. In germline, CDR1 is SQVTM, CDR2 ANQGSEA. The CDR3 DNA sequence: TGCAGCGTGCAGACAGGGTACGGCTACACCTTC. It encodes CSVQTGYGYTF.

This chain joins TRBV5-1 and TRBJ2-3; the D gene is possibly TRBD1 (6 bases). The V gene's germline CDR1 is SGHRS and CDR2 YFSETQ. V lost 4 bases, J lost 2 bases, and 8 bases lay in between. CDR3 length: 13 amino acids. The CDR3 nucleotides are TGCGCCAGCAGCCGGGACAACACAGATACGCAGTATTTT. This translates into CASSRDNTDTQYF.

The DNA of the CDR3 is TGTGCCAGCTTAACCTCTCCCGGGGCACTCGGAGGCACAGATACGCAGTATTTT. Protein: CASLTSPGALGGTDTQYF. V and J are TRBV28 and TRBJ2-3, with D perhaps TRBD1 or TRBD2 (5 bases each). This CDR3 region has 18 residues. V lost 8 bases to trimming and J lost 1 base, with 25 bases between them. Germline assignment: CDR1 MDHEN and CDR2 SYDVKM.

The rearrangement links TRBV29-1 to TRBJ1-1; D unclear. This CDR3 has 12 amino acids. Per germline, CDR1 SQVTM and CDR2 ANQGSEA. Trimming stripped 4 bases from V and 2 bases from J, with 8 bases between. CDR3 coding DNA: TGCAGCGTTGTTCACGCAAACACTGAAGCTTTCTTT. It is translated as CSVVHANTEAFF.

J is TRBJ2-3 and V is TRBV18; no clear D gene. V lost 0 bases and J 1 base, leaving 11 bases between the germline ends. Germline loops: CDR1 KGHSH, CDR2 LQKENI. The length of the CDR3 is 16 residues. DNA for the CDR3: TGTGCCAGCTCACCACCTAAGTCAGAAGGCACAGATACGCAGTATTTT. Its translation: CASSPPKSEGTDTQYF.

The rearrangement joins TRBV29-1 to TRBJ1-2; 10 bases are shared with TRBD1. V dropped 6 bases and J dropped 8; count of bases not matched to a gene: 12. CDR3 size: 14 residues. CDR1 is SQVTM, CDR2 ANQGSEA, per germline. CDR3 protein: CSVGPSGQGMGYTF. The CDR3 DNA follows: TGCAGCGTAGGACCTTCGGGACAGGGGATGGGCTACACCTTC. The complete variable domain, with remaining parts taken from reference TRBV29-1 and TRBJ1-2, reads SAVISQKPSRDICQRGTSLTIQCQVDSQVTMMFWYRQQPGQSLTLIATANQGSEATYESGFVIDKFPISRPNLTFSTLTVSNMSPEDSSIYLCSVGPSGQGMGYTFGSGTRLTVV.

The chain links TRBV14 to TRBJ2-3; maybe TRBD2 (5 bases). The germline V gene encodes CDR1 SGHDN and CDR2 FVKESK. The CDR3 sequence is 16 residues long. Trimming pared 0 bases from V and 2 bases from J, leaving 12 bases between. CDR3 in amino acids: CASSQDLGRHTDTQYF. The CDR3, as DNA: TGTGCCAGCAGCCAAGATTTAGGGAGACACACAGATACGCAGTATTTT. Using reference TRBV14 and TRBJ2-3 for the parts outside the CDR3, the full variable domain is EAGVTQFPSHSVIEKGQTVTLRCDPISGHDNLYWYRRVMGKEIKFLLHFVKESKQDESGMPNNRFLAERTGGTYSTLKVQPAELEDSGVYFCASSQDLGRHTDTQYFGPGTRLTVL.

The V call is TRBV7-3, the J call TRBJ1-1; possibly TRBD1 for D (5 bases). The V gene lost 6 bases and the J gene lost 6 bases, with 17 bases spanning the gap. CDR1 is SGHTA, CDR2 FQGTGA, per germline. CDR3 size: 14 residues. CDR3 DNA: TGTGCCAGCAGAGAAGGGCACACGGGGCCTGAAGCTTTCTTT. It yields the protein CASREGHTGPEAFF.

The V and J genes are TRBV5-4 and TRBJ2-3; 7 bases match TRBD2. This CDR3 is 14 amino acids long. Germline V gene lookup returns CDR1 SGHNT and CDR2 YYREEE (reference sequence). After removal of 3 bases from V and 4 bases from J, the junction contained 5 bases not matched to a gene. CDR3 residues: CASSSPSGADTQYF. CDR3 in DNA: TGTGCCAGCAGCTCCCCCAGCGGGGCAGATACGCAGTATTTT.

The V call is TRBV7-2, the J call TRBJ1-6; D ambiguous. V lost 3 bases and J 5 bases, leaving 11 bases between the germline ends. CDR1 is SGHTA, CDR2 FQGNSA, per germline. CDR3 length equals 15 residues. CDR3 nucleotide sequence: TGTGCCAGCAGCTTTGAACAGTTTCATAATTCACCCCTCCACTTT. This translates into CASSFEQFHNSPLHF.

This chain links TRBV3-1 with TRBJ2-1; possible D gene TRBD2, 5 bases. V was pared by 6 bases and J by 4 bases, with 13 bases between. The germline CDR1 and CDR2 sequences are LGHDT and YNNKEL (reference sequence). This CDR3 spans 14 amino acids. This CDR3 reads CASSPFGEYNEQFF. The CDR3 region has the DNA TGTGCCAGCAGTCCTTTCGGGGAATACAATGAGCAGTTCTTC.

The chain uses TRBV30 and TRBJ1-1, with D hard to call. The germline CDR1 and CDR2 sequences are GTSNPN and SVGIG (reference sequence). Trimming removed 3 bases at V and 8 bases at J, with 10 bases between. The CDR3 has 11 amino acids. CDR3 nucleotide sequence: TGTGCCTGGAGCCCCCCCTCGGAAGCTTTCTTT. Its protein product is CAWSPPSEAFF.

V is TRBV7-2 and J is TRBJ2-5, with TRBD2 matching over 10 bases. V trimming: 2 bases; J trimming: 7 bases; junction bases outside the gene matches: 7. The CDR3 spans 15 residues. Germline V gene data show CDR1 as SGHTA and CDR2 as FQGNSA. CDR3 sequence (DNA): TGTGCCAGCAGCTTACGGCTAGCGGGGGAAGGGACCCAGTACTTC. Its translation: CASSLRLAGEGTQYF.

The chain couples TRBV5-6 to TRBJ2-5, with D possibly being TRBD2 (7 bases). This CDR3 contains 15 residues. The V gene lost 0 bases and the J gene lost 5 bases, with 14 bases spanning the gap. Looked up from germline, CDR1 is SGHDT and CDR2 is YYEEEE. CDR3 sequence (DNA): TGTGCCAGCAGCTTGGGAGGGGGGGCCTCGGAGACCCAGTACTTC. This encodes CASSLGGGASETQYF.

The chain employs TRBV7-9 and TRBJ2-3; 7 nucleotides agree with TRBD1. The CDR3 totals 15 residues. The germline V gene has CDR1 SEHNR and CDR2 FQNEAQ (reference sequence). V dropped 4 bases and J dropped 1; count of bases not matched to a gene: 5. The CDR3 DNA follows: TGTGCCAGCAGCTCTTTCACAGGGGGCACAGATACGCAGTATTTT. This translates into CASSSFTGGTDTQYF.

V gene TRBV2 combines with J gene TRBJ1-2; D unresolved. V was cut by 7 bases and J by 4 bases, with 10 bases left in between. The germline V gene has CDR1 SNHLY and CDR2 FYNNEI. The CDR3 has 12 amino acids. The CDR3, as DNA: TGTGCCAGCACCCCCACTTCCTATGGCTACACCTTC. Its protein product is CASTPTSYGYTF.

The chain employs TRBV11-2 and TRBJ2-5, with 7 bases fitting TRBD2. The germline gives CDR1 SGHAT, CDR2 FQNNGV. This CDR3 contains 16 residues. Losses at the gene ends were 5 bases for V and 2 bases for J; bases not matched to a gene: 11. CDR3 loop: CASSLTSTSFQETQYF. In nucleotides, the CDR3 is TGTGCCAGCAGCCTAACATCGACTAGCTTTCAAGAGACCCAGTACTTC.

The chain recombines TRBV30 with TRBJ2-1; D is ambiguous. Between the trimmed V and J ends, which lost 2 bases and 5 bases, there was a span of 10 bases. Germline V lookup: CDR1 GTSNPN, CDR2 SVGIG (reference sequence). This CDR3 is built from 13 residues. CDR3 sequence: CAWSPSPDNEQFF. Written as DNA, the CDR3 is TGTGCCTGGAGTCCCTCCCCCGACAATGAGCAGTTCTTC.

The chain is built from TRBV20-1 and TRBJ1-5, with 9 bases fitting TRBD1. The V gene end was trimmed by 5 bases and the J gene end by 3 bases; junction bases not matched to a gene: 2. Germline CDR1 is DFQATT and CDR2 is SNEGSKA (reference sequence). The CDR3 has 13 residues. As DNA, the CDR3 is TGCAGTGCTCGGACAGGGGTCAATCAGCCCCAGCATTTT. The encoded protein is CSARTGVNQPQHF.

V and J are TRBV6-1 and TRBJ2-1; 9 nucleotides match TRBD2. Unmatched junction bases numbered 11, after V lost 5 bases and J lost 6 bases. Germline V gives CDR1 MNHNS, CDR2 SASEGT. This CDR3 has 16 amino acids. CDR3 sequence (DNA): TGTGCCAGCAGTCGGCGGGGACTAGCCCAGCCCAATGAGCAGTTCTTC. Translating gives CASSRRGLAQPNEQFF.